Listed here is a single T cell receptor beta chain. Its antigen remains unidentified. Germline V CDR1 and CDR2: MNHEY, SMNVEV (reference sequence). The V and J ends lost 4 bases and 0 bases respectively, with 7 bases between them. The CDR3 loop spans 13 amino acids. The sample comes from a study of OX40 agonist ivuxolimab in advanced cancers. Profiling relied on immunoSEQ multiplex PCR, and the TCRdb table lists in-frame clones only, not all of them. Of roughly 56,000 clones listed, 85% to 90% are singletons. Study-wide findings and caveats: Also showing low normalized T-cell clonal expansion were some of the nonresponders.

Blood draws occurred at baseline, cycle 4 day 1, and cycle 7 day 1. This TCR was sampled from an adult with an advanced solid tumor such as melanoma, head and neck, liver or kidney cancer. Sample: CD4+ or CD8+ T cells sorted from blood, taken in a trial of the OX40 agonist ivuxolimab. The chain carries TRBV27 and TRBJ2-7; D might be TRBD1 or TRBD2, each matching 5 bases. The CDR3 here is CASSWDASYEQYF. CDR3 DNA sequence: TGTGCCAGCAGTTGGGACGCCTCCTACGAGCAGTACTTC.